The following is a TCR beta chain sequence with its context. CDR3 length equals 14 residues. Germline CDR1 reads MDHEN; CDR2 reads SYDVKM. V shed 6 bases and J shed 1 base, with 12 bases lying between them. Profiled with immunoSEQ multiplex PCR; TCRdb holds only in-frame clones, not every one. The data contain 38,000 or so clones, roughly 90% of them singletons. This sample stems from a study of T cell changes during pregnancy in multiple sclerosis. The receptor's source is a female donor with multiple sclerosis, enrolled in a pregnancy study. The chain combines TRBV28 with TRBJ1-1; D gene uncertain. The source material was CD8+ T cells from peripheral blood mononuclear cells, sampled before pregnancy. This CDR3 reads CASSPVTKNTEAFF. CDR3 in DNA: TGTGCCAGCAGCCCAGTTACAAAGAACACTGAAGCTTTCTTT.